This TCR beta chain was identified during a study of OX40 agonist ivuxolimab in advanced cancers. In the study overall: The group had a mean age of about 60 years, ranged from about 23 to 85, and was 80% to 90% male.

The germline V and J ends were trimmed by 1 base and 3 bases, with 16 bases remaining between them. Germline loops: CDR1 SGDLS, CDR2 YYNGEE. This CDR3 has 17 residues. Repertoires were generated with immunoSEQ multiplex PCR, while TCRdb's copy carries only in-frame clones and drops some. The sample carries some 50,000 clones, approximately 86% recorded once. This clone was found once. V and J are TRBV9 and TRBJ2-2; D possibly corresponds to TRBD2 (7 bases). The sequenced sample was CD4+ or CD8+ T cells sorted from blood, obtained in a trial of the OX40 agonist ivuxolimab. The TCR comes from an adult with an advanced solid tumor such as melanoma, head and neck, liver or kidney cancer. As DNA, the CDR3 is TGTGCCAGCAGCGTACTTCCAGGGGCGGGGGACACCGGGGAGCTGTTTTTT. This gives the protein CASSVLPGAGDTGELFF. Together with reference TRBV9 and TRBJ2-2, the CDR3 gives the full variable domain: DSGVTQTPKHLITATGQRVTLRCSPRSGDLSVYWYQQSLDQGLQFLIQYYNGEERAKGNILERFSAQQFPDLHSELNLSSLELGDSALYFCASSVLPGAGDTGELFFGEGSRLTVL.